The sample holds one count of the clone carrying this TCR beta chain. The antigen remains undetermined. Both 60 Vbeta primers and 13 Jbeta primers went into the PCR. Here immunoSEQ multiplex PCR was the method, and the copy in TCRdb shows in-frame clones only, minus some. In the table there are about 130,000 clones, about 74% of which are singletons. CDR1 and CDR2 (germline): LGHNT, FRNRAP. CDR3 size: 14 residues. V lost 2 bases to trimming and J lost 4 bases, with 11 bases between them. The data belong to a study of cytomegalovirus exposure and HLA in healthy donors. Study-wide findings and caveats: TCR beta sequences reportedly predicted most subjects' HLA-A and HLA-B alleles accurately. Segments of the TCR beta V type were, in most cases, productive about 90% or about 30% of the time in an earlier analysis.

This clonotype was sampled from a man aged 40-49 years in good health and CMV-seronegative. Sequenced input: PBMCs. The chain links TRBV12-5 to TRBJ1-2; no clear D gene. CDR3 in amino acids: CASGLLPHSYGYTF. The CDR3 coding sequence is TGTGCTAGTGGTTTGCTGCCACACAGCTATGGCTACACCTTC. Full variable domain (rest looked up from reference TRBV12-5 and TRBJ1-2): DARVTQTPRHKVTEMGQEVTMRCQPILGHNTVFWYRQTMMQGLELLAYFRNRAPLDDSGMPKDRFSAEMPDATLATLKIQPSEPRDSAVYFCASGLLPHSYGYTFGSGTRLTVV.